This entry lists 6 T cell receptor beta chains sequenced from one sample in a study of blood T cell repertoires in COVID-19. Sequencing was performed with immunoSEQ multiplex PCR; in TCRdb, only in-frame clones are kept and a portion is missing. The sample lists about 120,000 clones; more than 80% were seen once. Specimen: peripheral blood. All receptors derive from a man in his 70s with active or convalescent COVID-19.

This clone was seen a single time. The chain couples TRBV25-1 to TRBJ2-3, with TRBD2 matching over 8 bases. CDR3 length: 14 amino acids. V lost 5 bases to trimming and J lost 1 base; unmatched junction nucleotides: 2. Looked up from germline, CDR1 is MGHDK and CDR2 is SYGVNS. Here the CDR3 reads CASSRREGTDTQYF. CDR3 bases: TGTGCCAGCAGTCGGCGGGAGGGCACAGATACGCAGTATTTT.

V gene TRBV19 combines with J gene TRBJ1-2; the D gene is possibly TRBD1 (5 bases). V lost 2 bases to trimming and J lost 8 bases, with 12 bases between them. Germline CDR1 is LNHDA and CDR2 is SQIVND (reference sequence). This CDR3 comprises 13 residues. Here the CDR3 DNA reads TGTGCCAGTAGTATAAAAGGGGCGGGAGGCTACACCTTC. Its protein is CASSIKGAGGYTF.

This clone was observed once. The chain carries TRBV6-5 and TRBJ1-5, with D unclear. This CDR3 contains 13 residues. From germline, CDR1 is MNHEY and CDR2 SVGAGI. V was shortened by 0 bases and J by 7 bases, with 7 bases between the two germline ends. In DNA, the CDR3 is TGTGCCAGCAGTTACTCTAAGAGGCAGCCCCAGCATTTT. Encoded protein: CASSYSKRQPQHF.

This clone occurred once. This chain connects TRBV19 to TRBJ2-3, with 9 bases matching TRBD1. The V gene end was trimmed by 6 bases and the J gene end by 5 bases; junction bases not matched to a gene: 6. The V gene's germline CDR1 is LNHDA and CDR2 SQIVND (reference sequence). The CDR3 extends over 14 amino acids. The DNA for the CDR3 is TGTGCCAGTAGCAACAGGGGGCATGTAGATACGCAGTATTTT. Protein sequence: CASSNRGHVDTQYF.

The chain employs TRBV11-2 and TRBJ1-2; no definite D call. Per germline, CDR1 SGHAT and CDR2 FQNNGV. This CDR3 is built from 13 residues. Trimming took 3 bases from V and 3 from J, leaving 8 bases between them. CDR3 protein: CASSFTADYGYTF. CDR3 DNA sequence: TGTGCCAGCAGCTTCACAGCGGACTATGGCTACACCTTC.

V and J are TRBV28 and TRBJ1-2; 11 nucleotides match TRBD1. CDR1 and CDR2 from the germline V gene are MDHEN and SYDVKM. The J segment lost 4 bases and the V segment lost 5 bases, leaving 12 bases of the junction unmatched. The CDR3 has 17 residues. DNA of the CDR3: TGTGCCAGCAGTCACCCGGGACAGGGGGAGGGGGGCTATGGCTACACCTTC. It specifies CASSHPGQGEGGYGYTF.